A selection of T cell receptor beta chains follows, all from one sample in a study of blood T cell repertoires in COVID-19. Some clones are missing from TCRdb's copy, which holds only in-frame ones; the method was immunoSEQ multiplex PCR. The sample includes under 200,000 clones, roughly nine tenths seen only once; the top ten take about 3.9%. Sequenced input: peripheral blood. All receptors come from a woman in her 70s with acute or convalescent COVID-19. Each CDR3 is given with its conserved first and last residue. Each record gives: J gene, V gene, D gene, clone size, CDR3 DNA, CDR3 protein. A D gene is named only where the DNA matches it firmly. Where a row states a size, it is once, few, many or the class of an expanded clone; other rows omit it.

>TRBJ2-1|TRBV11-2|.|few
TGTGCCAGCAGCTTAGATCCAGCGAGCTCCTACAATGAGCAGTTCTTC
CASSLDPASSYNEQFF
>TRBJ1-3|TRBV4-2|.|.
TGTGCCAGCAGCCAAGACAGGGTTGGAAACACCATATATTTT
CASSQDRVGNTIYF
>TRBJ1-4|TRBV2|.|.
TGTGCCAGCAGTGCCGATTATACGTCGGGAAAACTGTTTTTT
CASSADYTSGKLFF
>TRBJ2-3|TRBV7-2|TRBD1|.
TGTGCCAGCAGCTCAGACAGGGAGGATACGCAGTATTTT
CASSSDREDTQYF
>TRBJ1-4|TRBV18|.|.
TGTGCCAGCTCACCGCTGAAGACAGGAGATAATGAAAAACTGTTTTTT
CASSPLKTGDNEKLFF
>TRBJ2-4|TRBV5-5|TRBD2|.
TGTGCCAGCAGCCCGGGGGGGCCGAAAAACATTCAGTACTTC
CASSPGGPKNIQYF
>TRBJ1-3|TRBV2|.|.
TGTGCCAGCAGTGGACAGAATCTCTCTGGAAACACCATATATTTT
CASSGQNLSGNTIYF
>TRBJ2-7|TRBV2|.|once
TGTGCCAGCAGCCGGGACACGGACTACGAGCAGTACTTC
CASSRDTDYEQYF
>TRBJ2-7|TRBV27|TRBD1|.
TGTGCCAGCAGTTTTATGAGGACAGGGGGCTACGAGCAGTACTTC
CASSFMRTGGYEQYF
>TRBJ2-5|TRBV12-2|.|.
TGTGCAAGTCGCTTAGTGCGTGGGATCCTGAGGGAGGAGACCCAGTACTTC
CASRLVRGILREETQYF
>TRBJ2-7|TRBV11-2|.|.
TGTGCCAGCAGCTTAGATCGCGCGGTAAACTACGAGCAGTACTTC
CASSLDRAVNYEQYF
>TRBJ1-5|TRBV19|TRBD1|.
TGTGCCAGTAGTTTTGGACAGGGAGGGCAGCCCCAGCATTTT
CASSFGQGGQPQHF
>TRBJ2-7|TRBV10-3|TRBD1|once
TGTGCCATCAGAGGGATGGACAGGGAATACGAGCAGTACTTC
CAIRGMDREYEQYF
>TRBJ1-5|TRBV19|TRBD1|few
TGTGCCAGTAGTCCCGGGACAGGTCACAATCAGCCCCAGCATTTT
CASSPGTGHNQPQHF
>TRBJ2-2|TRBV5-1|TRBD1|.
TGCGCCAGCAGCTTGCTCCCCTTAGACAGGGGGCACGGGGAGCTGTTTTTT
CASSLLPLDRGHGELFF
>TRBJ1-2|TRBV18|.|.
TGTGCCAGCTCACCATTGGAGGGCCCCTCTCACTATGGCTACACCTTC
CASSPLEGPSHYGYTF
>TRBJ2-1|TRBV7-8|.|.
TGTGCCAGCAGCTTAGCTAGCGGACCCAACAATGAGCAGTTCTTC
CASSLASGPNNEQFF
>TRBJ1-2|TRBV7-2|.|.
TGTGCCAGCAGCTTATCACCAGACAGGAGGCATTATGGCTACACCTTC
CASSLSPDRRHYGYTF
>TRBJ2-1|TRBV11-2|.|.
TGTGCCAGCAGCTTAACGGGGAATGAGCAGTTCTTC
CASSLTGNEQFF
>TRBJ1-2|TRBV7-9|.|once
TGTGCCAGCAGCTCAAGCGGGGGTCCGACTAGCGGCTACACCTTC
CASSSSGGPTSGYTF
>TRBJ2-7|TRBV7-9|TRBD2|.
TGTGCCAGCAGCCTACCCACCCCGGGACTAGTTTCCTACGAGCAGTACTTC
CASSLPTPGLVSYEQYF
>TRBJ2-2|TRBV7-8|.|few
TGTGCCAGCAGCTTAGTAAACGGGAACACCGGGGAGCTGTTTTTT
CASSLVNGNTGELFF
>TRBJ1-3|TRBV4-2|TRBD1|once
TGTGCCAGCAGCCACCAGGGGGCAGGAGGAAACACCATATATTTT
CASSHQGAGGNTIYF
>TRBJ2-1|TRBV7-9|.|.
TGTGCCAGCAGCCCTAACTCCTACAATGAGCAGTTCTTC
CASSPNSYNEQFF
>TRBJ2-5|TRBV5-5|.|.
TGTGCCAGCAGCTTGCTTAACAGGGAAGAGACCCAGTACTTC
CASSLLNREETQYF
>TRBJ1-1|TRBV27|.|once
TGTGCCAGCAGTTTAAGCCCCTTGAGGGATGAAGCTTTCTTT
CASSLSPLRDEAFF
>TRBJ1-2|TRBV24-1|.|.
TGTGCCACCAGTGATGGGGGGGCGGACAACTATGGCTACACCTTC
CATSDGGADNYGYTF
>TRBJ2-3|TRBV19|.|.
TGTGCCAGTAAACCCACTCCGGGTGGAGGGCCAGATACGCAGTATTTT
CASKPTPGGGPDTQYF
>TRBJ2-3|TRBV30|.|.
TGTGCCTGGAGTGTACACAGCACAGATACGCAGTATTTT
CAWSVHSTDTQYF
>TRBJ2-3|TRBV6-1|.|.
TGTGCCAGCAGTGAAGCGGGGACTCTGTCCGATACGCAGTATTTT
CASSEAGTLSDTQYF
>TRBJ2-7|TRBV5-1|TRBD1|.
TGCGCCAGCAGCTGGGGACAGGGGGGCGAGCAGTACTTC
CASSWGQGGEQYF
>TRBJ2-7|TRBV7-9|.|.
TGTGCCAGCAGGGCGGGACTCAGCTCCTACGAGCAGTACTTC
CASRAGLSSYEQYF
>TRBJ1-1|TRBV28|TRBD1|.
TGTGCCAGCAGTCAACAGGGGCGCACTGAAGCTTTCTTT
CASSQQGRTEAFF